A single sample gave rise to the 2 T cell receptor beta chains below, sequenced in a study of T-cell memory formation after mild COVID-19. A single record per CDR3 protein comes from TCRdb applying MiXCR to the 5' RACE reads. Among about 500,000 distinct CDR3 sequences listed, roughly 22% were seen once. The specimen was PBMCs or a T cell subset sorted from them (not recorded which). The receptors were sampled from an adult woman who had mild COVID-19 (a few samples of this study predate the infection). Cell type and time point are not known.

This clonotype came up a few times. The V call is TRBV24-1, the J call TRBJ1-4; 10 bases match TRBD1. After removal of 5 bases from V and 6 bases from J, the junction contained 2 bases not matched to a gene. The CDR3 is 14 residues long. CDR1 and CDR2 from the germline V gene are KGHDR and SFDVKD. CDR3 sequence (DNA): TGTGCCACCAGTGGGGACAGGGGCGATGAAAAACTGTTTTTT. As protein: CATSGDRGDEKLFF.

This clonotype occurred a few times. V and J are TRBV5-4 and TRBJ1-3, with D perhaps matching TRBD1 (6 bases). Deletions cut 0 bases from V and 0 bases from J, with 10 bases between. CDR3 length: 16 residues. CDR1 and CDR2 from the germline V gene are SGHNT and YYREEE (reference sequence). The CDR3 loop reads CASSLDRAISGNTIYF. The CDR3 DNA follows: TGTGCCAGCAGCTTGGACAGGGCAATCTCTGGAAACACCATATATTTT.